This T cell receptor (beta chain) is drawn from a study of T cells expressing NK-cell markers. Points on this clonotype: The antigen remains unidentified.

No DNA is given; TCRdb re-called the 5' RACE reads and lists each CDR3 protein once. This listing includes about 460,000 distinct CDR3 sequences. Points from the study as a whole: Among CD8+ T cells from about six donors, dominant NKG2C+ clonotypes accounted for 1.0-7.0%.

The germline V gene has CDR1 KGHSH and CDR2 LQKENI. The CDR3 is made up of 15 amino acids. The genes are TRBV18 and TRBJ2-3; TCRdb outputs TRBD2, but without DNA this stays unchecked. Sequencing was performed on blood T cells: a sorted CD56 or NKG2C T cell subset, CD4+ or CD8+ T cells, or bulk PBMC T cells (not recorded which). This TCR was recovered from a woman aged 45-60 years in good health. The CDR3 loop reads CASSPPGMEGDTQYF.